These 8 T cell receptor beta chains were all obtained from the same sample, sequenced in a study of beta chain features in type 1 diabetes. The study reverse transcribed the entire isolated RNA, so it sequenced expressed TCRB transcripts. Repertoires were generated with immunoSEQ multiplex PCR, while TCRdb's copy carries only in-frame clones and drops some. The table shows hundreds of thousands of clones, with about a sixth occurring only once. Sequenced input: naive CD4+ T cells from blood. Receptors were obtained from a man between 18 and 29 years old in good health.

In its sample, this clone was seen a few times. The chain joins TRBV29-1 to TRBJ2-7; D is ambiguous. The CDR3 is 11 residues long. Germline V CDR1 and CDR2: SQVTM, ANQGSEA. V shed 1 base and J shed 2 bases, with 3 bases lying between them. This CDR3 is CSVEVAYEQYF. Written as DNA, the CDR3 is TGCAGCGTTGAAGTCGCCTACGAGCAGTACTTC.

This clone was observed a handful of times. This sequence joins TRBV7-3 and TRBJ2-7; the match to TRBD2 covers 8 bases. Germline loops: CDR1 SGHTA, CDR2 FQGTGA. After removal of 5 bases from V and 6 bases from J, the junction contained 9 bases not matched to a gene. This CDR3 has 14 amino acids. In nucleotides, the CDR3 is TGTGCCAGCAGCCAGACTAGCGCCTGGGGCGAGCAGTACTTC. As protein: CASSQTSAWGEQYF.

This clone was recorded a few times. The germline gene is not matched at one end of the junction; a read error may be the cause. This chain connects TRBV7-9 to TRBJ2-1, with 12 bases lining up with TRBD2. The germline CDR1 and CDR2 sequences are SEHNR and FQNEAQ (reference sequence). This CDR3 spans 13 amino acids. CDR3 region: CASSLAGGEEQFF. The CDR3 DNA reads TGTGCCAGCAGCCTAGCGGGAGGGGAGGAGCAGTTCTTC.

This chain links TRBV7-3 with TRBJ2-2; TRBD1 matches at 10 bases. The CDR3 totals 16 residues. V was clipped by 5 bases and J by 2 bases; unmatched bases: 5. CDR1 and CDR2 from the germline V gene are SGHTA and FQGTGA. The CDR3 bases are TGTGCCAGCAGCGCGGGGACAGGGGTTAACACCGGGGAGCTGTTTTTT. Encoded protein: CASSAGTGVNTGELFF.

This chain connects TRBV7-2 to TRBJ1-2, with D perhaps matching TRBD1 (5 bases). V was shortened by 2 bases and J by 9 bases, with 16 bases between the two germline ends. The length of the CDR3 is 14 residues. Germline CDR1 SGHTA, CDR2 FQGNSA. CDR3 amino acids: CASSLMEGKSSYTF. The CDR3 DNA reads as TGTGCCAGCAGCTTAATGGAGGGGAAGAGCAGCTACACCTTC.

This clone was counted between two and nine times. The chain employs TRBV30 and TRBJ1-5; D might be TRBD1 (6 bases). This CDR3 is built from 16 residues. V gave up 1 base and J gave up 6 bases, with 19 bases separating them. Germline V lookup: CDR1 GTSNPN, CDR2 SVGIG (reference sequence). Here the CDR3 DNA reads TGTGCCTGGAGTGGAGGGGGGGCCCTCAATGGTCAGCCCCAGCATTTT. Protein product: CAWSGGGALNGQPQHF.

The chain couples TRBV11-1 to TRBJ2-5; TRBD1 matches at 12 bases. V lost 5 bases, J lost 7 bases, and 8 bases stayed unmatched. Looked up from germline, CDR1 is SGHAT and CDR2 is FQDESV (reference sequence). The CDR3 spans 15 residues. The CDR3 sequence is CASSRGTGGAGTQYF. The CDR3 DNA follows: TGTGCCAGCAGCCGAGGGACAGGGGGCGCGGGGACCCAGTACTTC. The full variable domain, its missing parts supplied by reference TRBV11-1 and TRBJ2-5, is EAEVAQSPRYKITEKSQAVAFWCDPISGHATLYWYRQILGQGPELLVQFQDESVVDDSQLPKDRFSAERLKGVDSTLKIQPAELGDSAMYLCASSRGTGGAGTQYFGPGTRLLVL.

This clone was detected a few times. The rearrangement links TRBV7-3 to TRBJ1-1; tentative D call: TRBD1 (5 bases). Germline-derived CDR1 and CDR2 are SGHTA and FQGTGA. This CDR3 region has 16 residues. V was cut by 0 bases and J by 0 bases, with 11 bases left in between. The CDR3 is CASSLTAPGLNTEAFF. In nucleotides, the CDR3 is TGTGCCAGCAGCTTAACGGCGCCAGGGTTGAACACTGAAGCTTTCTTT.